This T cell receptor (beta chain) was captured in a study of T cell changes during pregnancy in multiple sclerosis. This table comes from immunoSEQ multiplex PCR, and its TCRdb copy is limited to in-frame clones, with some not included. The table shows 55,000 to 70,000 clones, with around nine tenths occurring only once. After removal of 1 base from V and 1 base from J, the junction contained 3 bases not matched to a gene. Per the germline V gene, CDR1 is SGHTA and CDR2 is FQGNSA. The CDR3 is made up of 17 amino acids. The gene calls are TRBV7-2 and TRBJ2-2, with TRBD2 matching 10 bases. This clonotype was sampled from a female donor with multiple sclerosis, enrolled in a pregnancy study. The material sequenced was CD4+ T cells from peripheral blood mononuclear cells, taken in the third trimester of pregnancy. The CDR3 loop reads CASSLVASGGNTGELFF. The DNA for the CDR3 is TGTGCCAGCAGCTTAGTGGCTAGCGGGGGGAACACCGGGGAGCTGTTTTTT. Full variable domain (outside the CDR3, taken from reference TRBV7-2 and TRBJ2-2): GAGVSQSPSNKVTEKGKDVELRCDPISGHTALYWYRQSLGQGLEFLIYFQGNSAPDKSGLPSDRFSAERTGGSVSTLTIQRTQQEDSAVYLCASSLVASGGNTGELFFGEGSRLTVL.